Described below is a single T cell receptor beta chain sequence and its context. Using immunoSEQ multiplex PCR, the repertoire was profiled, and TCRdb retains in-frame clones only, with some absent. The table lists around 100,000 clones, approximately 88% of them singletons. The V gene lost 7 bases and the J gene lost 0 bases, with 17 bases spanning the gap. Per the germline V gene, CDR1 is SGHKS and CDR2 is YYEKEE (reference sequence). This CDR3 contains 16 residues. This entry belongs to a study of T cell responses to AZD1222 COVID-19 vaccine. The sequence was collected from an adult in good health. The sequenced sample was peripheral blood, obtained on day 0 of AZD1222 vaccination. The gene calls are TRBV5-5 and TRBJ1-3; no clear D gene. CDR3 region: CASFERMGPSGNTIYF. Here the CDR3 DNA reads TGTGCCAGCTTCGAACGAATGGGTCCCTCTGGAAACACCATATATTTT. Together with reference TRBV5-5 and TRBJ1-3, the CDR3 gives the full variable domain: DAGVTQSPTHLIKTRGQQVTLRCSPISGHKSVSWYQQVLGQGPQFIFQYYEKEERGRGNFPDRFSARQFPNYSSELNVNALLLGDSALYLCASFERMGPSGNTIYFGEGSWLTVV.